This T cell receptor beta chain came from a study of T cell responses to AZD1222 COVID-19 vaccine. Whole-study findings and limits: The peak T cell response came first, and repertoires were sampled only after it. Spike-specific TCR breadth and depth were elevated following two AZD1222 doses. The donor group comprised mostly white British people and more females; the analysis possibly underestimated clonal diversity.

This table comes from immunoSEQ multiplex PCR, and its TCRdb copy is limited to in-frame clones, with some not included. Of approximately 110,000 clones detected, less than 90% appear once; the ten largest clones hold around a tenth. Germline-derived CDR1 and CDR2 are SGHTA and FQGNSA. CDR3 length: 15 amino acids. Trimming cost V 1 base and J 7 bases; bases outside gene matches: 4. On this clone itself: Its specificity is unknown.

The sequence was collected from an adult in good health. The chain employs TRBV7-2 and TRBJ1-6; TRBD1 matches at 7 bases. Specimen: peripheral blood, collected on day 0 of AZD1222 vaccination. DNA for the CDR3: TGTGCCAGCAGCTTAGAAGTAGGGGGCAATTCACCCCTCCACTTT. Its translation: CASSLEVGGNSPLHF.